A single sample is the source of the 30 T cell receptor beta chains below, sequenced in a study of identical twins. TCRdb ran MiXCR on the 5' RACE reads and lists one entry per CDR3 protein. Seen here are approximately 600,000 distinct CDR3 sequences, just over 7% observed once, and the top ten hold about 1.6%. These data also featured in a second study, about yellow fever vaccine responses in identical twins.

Sequenced material: PBMCs. The receptor source for this set is a woman aged 18-29 years in good health.

This clonotype was picked up a small number of times. The V and J genes are TRBV12-3 or TRBV12-4 and TRBJ2-1; D might be TRBD1 or TRBD2, each matching 5 bases. This CDR3 contains 14 residues. Between the trimmed V and J ends, which lost 7 bases and 8 bases, there was a span of 18 bases. CDR3 sequence: CASTIGDLAHEQFF. DNA of the CDR3: TGTGCCAGCACCATCGGGGACCTCGCCCATGAGCAGTTCTTC.

The table lists this clonotype with a few counts. The chain links TRBV29-1 to TRBJ1-5; tentative D call: TRBD1 (5 bases). The CDR3 consists of 13 residues. V was shortened by 3 bases and J by 8 bases, with 14 bases between the two germline ends. Per the germline V gene, CDR1 is SQVTM and CDR2 is ANQGSEA. Here the CDR3 reads CSVEGQAGKPQHF. Written as DNA, the CDR3 is TGCAGCGTTGAGGGGCAGGCAGGGAAGCCCCAGCATTTT.

This clonotype was recorded a few times. The rearrangement uses TRBV5-1 and TRBJ1-4; 8 nucleotides agree with TRBD1. Germline values: CDR1 SGHRS, CDR2 YFSETQ. The V gene end was trimmed by 0 bases and the J gene end by 6 bases; junction bases not matched to a gene: 4. CDR3 length equals 15 residues. The CDR3 coding sequence is TGCGCCAGCAGCTTGGCCGTGACAGGGGATGAAAAACTGTTTTTT. It yields the protein CASSLAVTGDEKLFF.

The rearrangement uses TRBV5-1 and TRBJ2-5; TRBD1 aligns across 9 bases. V shed 4 bases, J shed 5 bases, and the junction held 9 bases outside the gene matches. The length of the CDR3 is 15 residues. Per the germline V gene, CDR1 is SGHRS and CDR2 is YFSETQ. The CDR3 DNA reads as TGCGCCAGCAGCATGCCGGGACAGGGAGTCGAGACCCAGTACTTC. Translation: CASSMPGQGVETQYF.

The chain recombines TRBV2 with TRBJ1-5; D ambiguous. The CDR3 runs to 16 residues. V dropped 5 bases and J dropped 0 bases, with 14 bases sitting between them. Germline values: CDR1 SNHLY, CDR2 FYNNEI. The CDR3 is CASSRRQRLSNQPQHF. The CDR3 DNA is TGTGCCAGCAGTCGTCGACAACGACTTAGCAATCAGCCCCAGCATTTT.

This clonotype was picked up many times. The CDR3: CASSLDRGQETQYF. The CDR3 DNA is TGCGCCAGCAGCTTAGACAGGGGGCAGGAGACCCAGTACTTC. The J gene is TRBJ2-5, the V gene TRBV5-1, with 10 bases that match TRBD1. V trimming: 2 bases; J trimming: 5 bases; junction bases outside the gene matches: 3. The germline CDR1 and CDR2 sequences are SGHRS and YFSETQ. The CDR3 runs 14 residues.

Ten or more counts support this clonotype. V gene TRBV6-5 combines with J gene TRBJ2-1, with D possibly called TRBD1 or TRBD2 (5 bases each). In germline, CDR1 is MNHEY, CDR2 SVGAGI. The length of the CDR3 is 16 residues. The V and J ends lost 2 bases and 7 bases respectively, with 18 bases between them. The CDR3 sequence: CASSYLPPGTLNEQFF. The DNA for the CDR3 is TGTGCCAGCAGTTACCTCCCCCCCGGGACCCTGAATGAGCAGTTCTTC.

This clonotype was counted ten times or more. The chain has TRBV12-3 or TRBV12-4 and TRBJ1-5; D may be TRBD1 (5 bases). V lost 2 bases, J lost 7 bases, and 15 bases lay in between. The CDR3 loop spans 15 amino acids. CDR3 in amino acids: CASSLTQGLGQPQHF. The CDR3 region has the DNA TGTGCCAGCAGTTTAACCCAGGGACTCGGCCAGCCCCAGCATTTT.

The V call is TRBV20-1, the J call TRBJ1-2, with D possibly matching TRBD1 (5 bases). Germline assignment: CDR1 DFQATT and CDR2 SNEGSKA (reference sequence). Trimming removed 7 bases at V and 0 bases at J, with 18 bases between. CDR3 length: 15 residues. CDR3 nucleotides: TGCAGTGTCCCCACCTTACAGGCCGCTAACTATGGCTACACCTTC. Translation: CSVPTLQAANYGYTF.

V and J are TRBV5-5 and TRBJ2-7; possibly TRBD1 for D (6 bases). Trimming cost V 0 bases and J 2 bases, with 12 bases left between them. Looked up from germline, CDR1 is SGHKS and CDR2 is YYEKEE (reference sequence). The CDR3 length is 15 residues. CDR3 sequence (DNA): TGTGCCAGCAGCTTGGTCCCGACAGGACCCTACGAGCAGTACGTC. Protein: CASSLVPTGPYEQYV.

This clonotype was recorded many times. The V gene is TRBV12-3 or TRBV12-4, the J gene TRBJ1-4, with D unclear. The CDR3 is 14 residues long. The V and J ends lost 3 bases and 6 bases respectively, with 11 bases between them. The CDR3 region is CASSFRQSDEKLFF. The CDR3 DNA reads TGTGCCAGCAGTTTTCGTCAGTCCGATGAAAAACTGTTTTTT.

This clonotype was found many times. The chain joins TRBV12-3 or TRBV12-4 to TRBJ1-1; D may be TRBD1 (5 bases). V gave up 7 bases and J gave up 5 bases, with 11 bases separating them. This CDR3 is 12 amino acids long. The CDR3 spells CASIPEGTEAFF. In DNA form, the CDR3 reads TGTGCCAGCATTCCCGAGGGGACTGAAGCTTTCTTT.

The V gene is TRBV2, the J gene TRBJ1-5; D perhaps matches TRBD1 (5 bases). Between the trimmed V and J ends, which lost 6 bases and 2 bases, there was a span of 11 bases. There are 14 residues in the CDR3. Germline CDR1 reads SNHLY; CDR2 reads FYNNEI. The CDR3 is CASREGQGNQPQHF. The CDR3 DNA sequence: TGTGCCAGCAGAGAGGGGCAGGGCAATCAGCCCCAGCATTTT.

The rearrangement uses TRBV5-6 and TRBJ2-7, with D possibly TRBD1 on 6 matching bases. The CDR3 runs 15 residues. Trimming left V 2 bases short and J 5 bases short, with 17 bases between. From germline, CDR1 is SGHDT and CDR2 YYEEEE. The CDR3 reads CASSFLTGGGHEQYV. The CDR3 DNA sequence: TGTGCCAGCAGCTTCTTGACAGGCGGAGGTCACGAGCAGTACGTC.

In this sample, this clonotype turned up a few times. This chain joins TRBV20-1 and TRBJ2-2, with D possibly matching TRBD1 (5 bases). The CDR3 extends over 15 amino acids. Germline CDR1 and CDR2: DFQATT and SNEGSKA (reference sequence). With 0 bases removed from V and 7 bases from J, the gap between germline ends came to 15 bases. The CDR3 region is CSARDPPGALGELFF. Here the CDR3 DNA reads TGCAGTGCTAGAGATCCCCCTGGGGCGCTCGGGGAGCTGTTTTTT.

This clonotype was seen repeatedly, ten times or more. The J gene is TRBJ2-2, the V gene TRBV29-1; 9 bases map to TRBD2. Germline V gene lookup returns CDR1 SQVTM and CDR2 ANQGSEA. V trimming: 1 base; J trimming: 4 bases; junction bases outside the gene matches: 13. The CDR3 consists of 18 residues. Here the CDR3 reads CSVEVETSGVWGTGELFF. CDR3 coding DNA: TGCAGCGTTGAAGTTGAGACTAGCGGTGTATGGGGCACCGGGGAGCTGTTTTTT.

This clonotype was observed a few times. The chain links TRBV6-4 to TRBJ1-1; D ambiguous. This CDR3 comprises 14 residues. The germline V gene encodes CDR1 MRHNA and CDR2 SNTAGT. Trimming removed 3 bases from V and 0 bases from J, with 8 bases in between. The CDR3 is CASSETYMNTEAFF. The CDR3 nucleotides read TGTGCCAGCAGTGAGACATATATGAACACTGAAGCTTTCTTT.

This chain uses TRBV4-2 with TRBJ2-2, with D hard to call. V was trimmed by 2 bases and J by 4 bases, leaving 8 bases between them. The CDR3 length is 14 residues. Germline V lookup: CDR1 LGHNA, CDR2 YNFKEQ. The CDR3 DNA reads TGTGCCAGCAGCCAACCCCACGGCACCGGGGAGCTGTTTTTT. It is translated as CASSQPHGTGELFF.

This clonotype turned up a few times. The rearrangement links TRBV11-3 to TRBJ2-1; no clear D gene. Trimming removed 6 bases at V and 3 bases at J, with 15 bases between. The CDR3 is 15 residues long. Germline V lookup: CDR1 SGHNT, CDR2 YENEEA. The CDR3 reads CASSRTRGIYNEQFF. Here the CDR3 DNA reads TGTGCCAGCAGTCGCACCCGTGGGATCTACAATGAGCAGTTCTTC.

This clonotype has a handful of counts. J is TRBJ2-7 and V is TRBV12-3 or TRBV12-4; 8 bases line up with TRBD1. V trimming: 3 bases; J trimming: 2 bases; junction bases outside the gene matches: 12. The CDR3 length is 17 residues. The CDR3 loop reads CASSFTKFRGPPYEQYF. As DNA, the CDR3 is TGTGCCAGCAGTTTTACCAAATTCAGGGGGCCCCCCTACGAGCAGTACTTC.

This chain connects TRBV10-3 to TRBJ2-5; perhaps TRBD2 as D (5 bases). V lost 2 bases, J lost 5 bases, and 15 bases lay in between. Germline V gene sequence: CDR1 ENHRY, CDR2 SYGVKD. This CDR3 has 15 amino acids. For the CDR3, the DNA is TGTGCCATCAGTGAGCCGGACCTAGGCGGGGAGACCCAGTACTTC. Translation gives CAISEPDLGGETQYF.

Only a few counts were recorded for this clonotype. V usage is TRBV28 and J usage is TRBJ2-7; 14 bases agree with TRBD2. The V gene's germline CDR1 is MDHEN and CDR2 SYDVKM. This CDR3 is 14 amino acids long. The V segment lost 9 bases and the J segment 3 bases; nucleotides outside the gene matches: 4. As DNA, the CDR3 is TGTGCCAGTCGCGGACTAGCGGGAGGCTACGAGCAGTACTTC. This encodes CASRGLAGGYEQYF.

The chain links TRBV29-1 to TRBJ2-3; TRBD2 aligns across 12 bases. The CDR3 is 15 amino acids. J lost 5 bases, V lost 2 bases, and 5 bases had no gene match. The germline CDR1 and CDR2 sequences are SQVTM and ANQGSEA. Here the CDR3 DNA reads TGCAGCGTTGAAACTAGCGGGAGGTTACAAGATACGCAGTATTTT. It yields the protein CSVETSGRLQDTQYF.

This clonotype was observed a few times. The genes are TRBV5-6 and TRBJ1-1, with D possibly being TRBD1 (5 bases). V was cut by 2 bases and J by 1 base, with 18 bases left in between. This CDR3 is 17 amino acids long. The germline CDR1 and CDR2 sequences are SGHDT and YYEEEE. Written as DNA, the CDR3 is TGTGCCAGCAGCTTCCGGGTTTCGGACACCGCGAACACTGAAGCTTTCTTT. Residues: CASSFRVSDTANTEAFF.

This clonotype has at least ten counts. This chain uses TRBV5-1 with TRBJ2-7; weak D call: TRBD2 (5 bases). V lost 4 bases and J lost 2, with 10 bases in between. From germline, CDR1 is SGHRS and CDR2 YFSETQ. The CDR3 has 13 amino acids. The CDR3 sequence: CASSTTGTYEQYF. The DNA for the CDR3 is TGCGCCAGCAGCACTACCGGGACCTACGAGCAGTACTTC.

This clonotype was detected only a few times. This rearrangement joins TRBV7-2 to TRBJ2-5; TRBD2 might be the D (6 bases). CDR1 is SGHTA, CDR2 FQGNSA, per germline. V lost 4 bases and J 5 bases, leaving 20 bases between the germline ends. The CDR3 is 16 amino acids. The CDR3 sequence is CASSSGDFGRRETQYF. Written as DNA, the CDR3 is TGTGCCAGCAGCTCGGGGGATTTTGGTAGACGGGAGACCCAGTACTTC. The variable domain in full, with the rest retrieved from reference TRBV7-2 and TRBJ2-5, is GAGVSQSPSNKVTEKGKDVELRCDPISGHTALYWYRQSLGQGLEFLIYFQGNSAPDKSGLPSDRFSAERTGGSVSTLTIQRTQQEDSAVYLCASSSGDFGRRETQYFGPGTRLLVL.

The genes are TRBV12-3 or TRBV12-4 and TRBJ1-5; a possible D gene is TRBD1 (6 bases). The CDR3 sequence is 14 residues long. V lost 5 bases to trimming and J lost 2 bases, with 10 bases between them. CDR3 sequence reads: CASSTHRGNQPQHF. The CDR3 bases are TGTGCCAGCAGTACCCACAGGGGCAATCAGCCCCAGCATTTT.

The rearrangement links TRBV2 to TRBJ2-3, with 9 positions matching TRBD2. Germline CDR1 and CDR2: SNHLY and FYNNEI. V dropped 11 bases and J dropped 1; count of bases not matched to a gene: 22. The CDR3 contains 19 residues. The CDR3 sequence is CACCLSRSERGEGTDTQYF. The CDR3 bases are TGTGCCTGCTGTTTATCTCGATCGGAGCGGGGGGAGGGCACAGATACGCAGTATTTT. Full variable domain (remainder filled in from reference TRBV2 and TRBJ2-3): EPEVTQTPSHQVTQMGQEVILRCVPISNHLYFYWYRQILGQKVEFLVSFYNNEISEKSEIFDDQFSVERPDGSNFTLKIRSTKLEDSAMYFCACCLSRSERGEGTDTQYFGPGTRLTVL.

This clonotype was picked up a small number of times. One junction end disagrees with the germline gene, perhaps due to a read error. The chain carries TRBV20-1 and TRBJ2-3; D may be TRBD2 (5 bases). This CDR3 is built from 11 residues. CDR1 is DFQATT and CDR2 is SNEGSKA in the germline V gene (reference sequence). This CDR3 is CSARGIDTQYF. CDR3 nucleotide sequence: TGCAGTGCCAGAGGGATAGATACGCAGTATTTT.

V and J are TRBV12-3 or TRBV12-4 and TRBJ2-7; TRBD1 matches at 8 bases. J was trimmed by 7 bases and V by 1 base; bases with no gene match: 6. The CDR3 covers 14 residues. The CDR3 spells CASSLGQGSGEQYF. CDR3 in DNA: TGTGCCAGCAGTTTAGGACAGGGGTCGGGGGAGCAGTACTTC.